The T cell receptor (beta chain) described here comes from a study of cytomegalovirus exposure and HLA in healthy donors. Overall study results and limits: A later look showed TCR association rates differing by HLA locus, highest for DRB1 and lowest for HLA-C. A later analysis linked a missense variant in DCLRE1C to the trimming of TCR beta V and J genes. Associated with cytomegalovirus, according to the listing, were some 180 TCR beta chains.

PCR employed 60 Vbeta and 13 Jbeta primers. Libraries were prepared by immunoSEQ multiplex PCR; TCRdb keeps only in-frame clonotypes and omits some of them. The table lists roughly 100,000 clones, around 77% of them singletons. This clone appeared a few times. Its matching antigen is unknown. The ends lost 6 bases at V and 5 bases at J; junction bases unmatched: 10. Germline-derived CDR1 and CDR2 are ENHRY and SYGVKD. This CDR3 has 15 residues. Sequenced input: PBMCs. The chain employs TRBV10-3 and TRBJ2-1; 7 bases are a match to TRBD1. The TCR was taken from a man aged 50 or older in good health and CMV-seropositive. The CDR3 sequence: CAIRTTGVSDNEQFF. The CDR3 region has the DNA TGTGCCATCAGGACTACAGGGGTTTCAGACAATGAGCAGTTCTTC.